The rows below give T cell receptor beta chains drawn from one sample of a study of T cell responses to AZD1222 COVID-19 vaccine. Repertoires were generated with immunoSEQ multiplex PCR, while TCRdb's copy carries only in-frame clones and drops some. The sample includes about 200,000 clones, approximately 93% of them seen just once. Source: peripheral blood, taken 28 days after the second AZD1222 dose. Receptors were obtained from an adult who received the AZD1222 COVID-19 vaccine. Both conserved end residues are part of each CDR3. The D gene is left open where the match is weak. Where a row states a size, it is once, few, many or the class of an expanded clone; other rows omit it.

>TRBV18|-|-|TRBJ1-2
CASSPGVSVRYGYTF
TGTGCCAGCTCCCCTGGGGTCTCCGTACGCTATGGCTACACCTTC
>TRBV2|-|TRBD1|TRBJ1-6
CASSERGQGNSPLHF
TGTGCCAGCAGTGAAAGGGGACAGGGGAATTCACCCCTCCACTTT
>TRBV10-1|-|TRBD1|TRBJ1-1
CASSPTGAVEAFF
TGCGCCAGCAGCCCGACAGGGGCGGTTGAAGCTTTCTTT
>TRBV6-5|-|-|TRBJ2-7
CASSYNRLLEQYF
TGTGCCAGCAGTTACAATAGACTACTGGAGCAGTACTTC
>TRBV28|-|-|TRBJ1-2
CASSKRAQIYGYTF
TGTGCCAGCAGCAAGAGGGCACAGATCTATGGCTACACCTTC
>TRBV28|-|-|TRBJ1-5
CASSSGGSNQPQHF
TGTGCCAGCAGTTCGGGGGGTAGCAATCAGCCCCAGCATTTT
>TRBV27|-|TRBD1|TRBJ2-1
CASSGTTGRRDNEQFF
TGTGCCAGCAGTGGGACGACAGGGCGGCGGGACAATGAGCAGTTCTTC
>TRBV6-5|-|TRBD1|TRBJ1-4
CASIIGQGGGEKLFF
TGTGCCAGCATCATTGGACAGGGAGGGGGTGAAAAACTGTTTTTT
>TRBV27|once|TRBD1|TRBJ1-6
CASSPDRVRNSPLHF
TGTGCCAGCAGTCCGGACAGGGTCAGGAATTCACCCCTCCACTTT
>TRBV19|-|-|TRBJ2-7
CASSIGSSVGEQYF
TGTGCCAGTAGTATAGGGTCCAGCGTAGGAGAGCAGTACTTC
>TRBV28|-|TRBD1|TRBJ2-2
CASRTTGDTGELFF
TGTGCCAGCAGAACGACAGGGGACACCGGGGAGCTGTTTTTT
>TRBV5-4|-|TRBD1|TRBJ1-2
CASSADRGNYGYTF
TGTGCCAGCAGCGCCGACAGGGGAAACTATGGCTACACCTTC
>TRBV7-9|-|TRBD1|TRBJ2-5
CASSFPGGETQYF
TGTGCCAGCAGCTTCCCAGGGGGAGAGACCCAGTACTTC
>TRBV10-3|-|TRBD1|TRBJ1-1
CAIRTGENTEAFF
TGTGCCATCAGGACAGGGGAAAACACTGAAGCTTTCTTT
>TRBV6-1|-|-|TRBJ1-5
CASSDEGASNQPQHF
TGTGCCAGCAGTGATGAGGGCGCCAGCAATCAGCCCCAGCATTTT
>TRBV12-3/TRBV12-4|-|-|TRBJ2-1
CASSLVGYNEQFF
TGTGCCAGCAGTTTGGTCGGCTACAATGAGCAGTTCTTC
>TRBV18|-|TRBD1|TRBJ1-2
CASSPPAGGYGYTF
TGTGCCAGCTCACCACCCGCAGGGGGCTATGGCTACACCTTC
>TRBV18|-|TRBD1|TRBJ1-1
CASSPNRGRITEAFF
TGTGCCAGCTCACCTAACAGGGGGCGGATTACTGAAGCTTTCTTT
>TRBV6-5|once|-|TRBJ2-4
CASSYSQGNIQYF
TGTGCCAGCAGTTACTCGCAGGGAAACATTCAGTACTTC
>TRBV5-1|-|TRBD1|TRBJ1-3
CASSLGQNSGNTIYF
TGCGCCAGCAGCCTGGGACAGAACTCTGGAAACACCATATATTTT
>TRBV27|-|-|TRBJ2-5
CASSFTRGGETQYF
TGTGCCAGCAGTTTTACCAGGGGGGGAGAGACCCAGTACTTC
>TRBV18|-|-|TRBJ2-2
CASSLRRGTNTGELFF
TGTGCCAGCTCACTTCGCAGGGGAACAAACACCGGGGAGCTGTTTTTT
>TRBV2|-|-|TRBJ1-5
CASGAGRGNNQPQHF
TGTGCCAGCGGGGCAGGGAGAGGGAACAATCAGCCCCAGCATTTT
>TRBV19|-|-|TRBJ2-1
CASSSRTFHSRPEQFF
TGTGCCAGTAGTTCGAGGACGTTCCACTCAAGGCCTGAGCAGTTCTTC
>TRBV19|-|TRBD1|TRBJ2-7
CASSKSGTGGEQYF
TGTGCCAGTAGTAAGTCTGGGACAGGGGGCGAGCAGTACTTC
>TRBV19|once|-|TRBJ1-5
CASSPLGGRGNQPQHF
TGTGCCAGTAGTCCTCTCGGGGGTCGGGGCAATCAGCCCCAGCATTTT
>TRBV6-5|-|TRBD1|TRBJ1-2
CATARGDGYTF
TGTGCCACCGCCAGGGGGGATGGCTACACCTTC
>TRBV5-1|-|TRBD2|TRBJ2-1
CASSLQRGANEQFF
TGCGCCAGCAGCTTGCAGCGGGGGGCCAATGAGCAGTTCTTC
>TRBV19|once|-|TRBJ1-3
CASMRQLSGNTIYF
TGTGCCAGTATGCGGCAGCTCTCTGGAAACACCATATATTTT
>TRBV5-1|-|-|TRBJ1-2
CASSQDSYGYTF
TGCGCCAGCAGCCAGGACAGCTATGGCTACACCTTC
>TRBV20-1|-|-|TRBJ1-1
CSASKTGFTEAFF
TGCAGTGCTAGTAAAACAGGGTTCACTGAAGCTTTCTTT